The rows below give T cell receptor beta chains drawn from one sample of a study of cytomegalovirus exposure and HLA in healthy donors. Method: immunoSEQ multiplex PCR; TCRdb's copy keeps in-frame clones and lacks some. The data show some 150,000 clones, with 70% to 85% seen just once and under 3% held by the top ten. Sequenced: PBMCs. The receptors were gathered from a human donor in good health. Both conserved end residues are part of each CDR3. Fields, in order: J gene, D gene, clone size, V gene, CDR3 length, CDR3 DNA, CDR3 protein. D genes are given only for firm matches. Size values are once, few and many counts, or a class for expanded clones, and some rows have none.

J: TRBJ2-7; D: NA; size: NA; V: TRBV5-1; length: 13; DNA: TGCGCCAGCAGCTTGGCGAGCTCCTACGAGCAGTACTTC; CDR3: CASSLASSYEQYF
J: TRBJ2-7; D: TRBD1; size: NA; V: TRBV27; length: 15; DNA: TGTGCCAGCAGTCCCGACGCGACAGGGGGCTACGAGCAGTACTTC; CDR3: CASSPDATGGYEQYF
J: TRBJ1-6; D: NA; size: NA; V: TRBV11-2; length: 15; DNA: TGTGCCAGCAGCTTAACAGAACCCTATAATTCACCCCTCCACTTT; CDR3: CASSLTEPYNSPLHF
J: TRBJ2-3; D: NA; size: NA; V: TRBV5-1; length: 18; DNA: TGCGCCAGCAGCTCATCGGGCAGGGTTTCAGGGCGCACAGATACGCAGTATTTT; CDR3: CASSSSGRVSGRTDTQYF
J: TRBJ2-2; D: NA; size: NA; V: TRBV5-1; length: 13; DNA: TGCGCCAGCAGCCGACAGGTCAGCGGGGAGCTGTTTTTT; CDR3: CASSRQVSGELFF
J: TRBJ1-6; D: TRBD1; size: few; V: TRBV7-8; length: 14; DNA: TGTGCCAGCAGCTTGGGACAGCTTAATTCACCCCTCCACTTT; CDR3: CASSLGQLNSPLHF
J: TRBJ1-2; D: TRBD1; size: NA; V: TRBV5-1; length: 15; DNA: TGCGCCAGCAGCCACCCGACAGGGGGCATCTATGGCTACACCTTC; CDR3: CASSHPTGGIYGYTF
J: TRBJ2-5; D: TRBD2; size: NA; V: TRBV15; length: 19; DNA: TGTGCCACCAGCAGAGATTACCCGGGACTAGCGGGGGGGCTGGAGACCCAGTACTTC; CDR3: CATSRDYPGLAGGLETQYF
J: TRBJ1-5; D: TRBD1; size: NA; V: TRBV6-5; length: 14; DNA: TGTGCCAGCAGGTCGACAGGGGACAATCAGCCCCAGCATTTT; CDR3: CASRSTGDNQPQHF
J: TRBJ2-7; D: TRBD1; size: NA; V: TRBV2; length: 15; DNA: TGTGCCAGCAGTCGTACGGACAGGGAATCCTACGAGCAGTACTTC; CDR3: CASSRTDRESYEQYF
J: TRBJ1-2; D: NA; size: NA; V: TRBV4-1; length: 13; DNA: TGCGCCAGCAGCCAAGTAGGCAGGGGAGGCTACACCTTC; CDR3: CASSQVGRGGYTF
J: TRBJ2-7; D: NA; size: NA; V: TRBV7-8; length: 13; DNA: TGTGCCAGCAGCTTCCCGTCCTCCTACGAGCAGTACTTC; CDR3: CASSFPSSYEQYF
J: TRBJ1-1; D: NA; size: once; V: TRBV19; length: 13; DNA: TGTGCCAGTAGTACGGGAGTGAACACTGAAGCTTTCTTT; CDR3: CASSTGVNTEAFF
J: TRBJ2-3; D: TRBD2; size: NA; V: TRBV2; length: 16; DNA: TGTGCCAGCAGTGAAGCGCGGGGGAGAGGCACAGATACGCAGTATTTT; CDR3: CASSEARGRGTDTQYF
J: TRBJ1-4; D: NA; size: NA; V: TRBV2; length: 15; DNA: TGTGCCAGCAGTGAGCAGGGCTCAACTAATGAAAAACTGTTTTTT; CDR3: CASSEQGSTNEKLFF
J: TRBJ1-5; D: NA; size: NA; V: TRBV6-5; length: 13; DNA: TGTGCCAGCGCCTACAGGGACAATCAGCCCCAGCATTTT; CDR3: CASAYRDNQPQHF
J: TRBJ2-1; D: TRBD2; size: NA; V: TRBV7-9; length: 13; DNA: TGTGCCAGCAGCCCCAGCGGGGAGAATGAGCAGTTCTTC; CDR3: CASSPSGENEQFF
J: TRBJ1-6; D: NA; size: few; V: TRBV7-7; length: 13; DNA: TGTGCTAGCAGCTTGGGGAGGAATTCACCCCTCCACTTT; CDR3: CASSLGRNSPLHF
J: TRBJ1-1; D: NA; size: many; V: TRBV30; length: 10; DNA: TGTGCCTGGAGTGTCGGGAGCGCTTTCTTT; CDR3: CAWSVGSAFF
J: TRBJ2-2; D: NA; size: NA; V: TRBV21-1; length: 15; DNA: TGTGCCAGCAGTAGGACAGGACCGAACACCGGGGAGCTGTTTTTT; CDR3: CASSRTGPNTGELFF
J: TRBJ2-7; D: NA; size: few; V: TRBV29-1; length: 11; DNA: TGCAGCGTTGCTTTTAGTGACGAGCAGTACTTC; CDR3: CSVAFSDEQYF
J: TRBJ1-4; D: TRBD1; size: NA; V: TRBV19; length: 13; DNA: TGTGCCAGTAGTCCGGACAGGGGCGAAAAACTGTTTTTT; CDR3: CASSPDRGEKLFF
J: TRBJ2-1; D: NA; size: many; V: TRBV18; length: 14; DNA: TGTGCCAGCTCACCTTCAGGGGCCTACAATGAGCAGTTCTTC; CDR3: CASSPSGAYNEQFF
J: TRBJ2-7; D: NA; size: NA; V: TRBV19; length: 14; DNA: TGTGCCAGTAGTGGGGGCGGTTACTCCTACGAGCAGTACTTC; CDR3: CASSGGGYSYEQYF
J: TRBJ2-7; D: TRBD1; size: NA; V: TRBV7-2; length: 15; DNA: TGTGCCAGCAGCTTAGATGGACAGGGATCCTACGAGCAGTACTTC; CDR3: CASSLDGQGSYEQYF
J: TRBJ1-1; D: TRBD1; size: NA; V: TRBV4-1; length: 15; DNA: TGCGCCAGCAGCCATCCCCCCAGGGGGGAGCCTGAAGCTTTCTTT; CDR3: CASSHPPRGEPEAFF
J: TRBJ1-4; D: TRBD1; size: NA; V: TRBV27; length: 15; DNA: TGTGCCAGCAGTCCAAACAGGGGGTTAGAGGAAAAACTGTTTTTT; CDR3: CASSPNRGLEEKLFF
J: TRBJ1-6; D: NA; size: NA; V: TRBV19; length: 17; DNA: TGTGCCAGTAATGAGGTGCCTAGGAGCGACTTTAATTCACCCCTCCACTTT; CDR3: CASNEVPRSDFNSPLHF
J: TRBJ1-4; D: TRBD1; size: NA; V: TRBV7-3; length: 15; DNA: TGTGCCAGCAGCTGGGGACAGGGGGCAGGGGAAAAACTGTTTTTT; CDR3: CASSWGQGAGEKLFF
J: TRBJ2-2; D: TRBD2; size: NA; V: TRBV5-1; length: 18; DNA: TGCGCCAGCACCAGAGTTCTAGCGGGGGGTTTCGGGACCGGGGAGCTGTTTTTT; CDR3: CASTRVLAGGFGTGELFF
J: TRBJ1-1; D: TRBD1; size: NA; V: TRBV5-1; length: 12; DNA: TGCGCCAGCCGACAGGGGGCATATGAAGCTTTCTTT; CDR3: CASRQGAYEAFF
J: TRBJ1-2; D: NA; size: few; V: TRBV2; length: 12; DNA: TGTGCCAGCAGTCGACAGTCCTATGGCTACACCTTC; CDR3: CASSRQSYGYTF
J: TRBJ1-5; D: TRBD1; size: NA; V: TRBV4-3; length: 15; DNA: TGCGCCAGCAGCCAAGGGCCCGGGACAGGTCAGCCCCAGCATTTT; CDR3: CASSQGPGTGQPQHF
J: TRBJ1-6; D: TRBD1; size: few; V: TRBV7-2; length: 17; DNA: TGTGCCAGCAGCTTAGTGGCAGGGGGAAATTTTAATTCACCCCTCCACTTT; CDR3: CASSLVAGGNFNSPLHF
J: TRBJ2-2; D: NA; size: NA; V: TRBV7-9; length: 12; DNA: TGTGCCAGCAGCTTTACAGGCGGGGAGCTGTTTTTT; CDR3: CASSFTGGELFF
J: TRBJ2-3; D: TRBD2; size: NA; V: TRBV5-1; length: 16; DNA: TGCGCCAGCAGCCGCGGCCTAGCGGGGAGCACAGATACGCAGTATTTT; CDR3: CASSRGLAGSTDTQYF
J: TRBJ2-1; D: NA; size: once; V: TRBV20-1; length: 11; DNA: TGCAGTGCTAGACATGACAATGAGCAGTTCTTC; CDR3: CSARHDNEQFF
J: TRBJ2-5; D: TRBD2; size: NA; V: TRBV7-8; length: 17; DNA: TGTGCCAGCAGCTTAGTTTTTGGCTTTGGGGGGGAAGAGACCCAGTACTTC; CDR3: CASSLVFGFGGEETQYF
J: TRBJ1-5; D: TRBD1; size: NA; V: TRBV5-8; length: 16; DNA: TGTGCCAGCAGCTTCGACCGGGACAGGGATGATCAGCCCCAGCATTTT; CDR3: CASSFDRDRDDQPQHF
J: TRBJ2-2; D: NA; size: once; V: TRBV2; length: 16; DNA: TGTGCCAGCAGTGGGACACAGGGTCGGAACACCGGGGAGCTGTTTTTT; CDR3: CASSGTQGRNTGELFF
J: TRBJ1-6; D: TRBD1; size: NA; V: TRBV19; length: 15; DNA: TGTGCCAGTAGCCCGACAGGGTTTGATGTTTCACCCCTCCACTTT; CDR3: CASSPTGFDVSPLHF
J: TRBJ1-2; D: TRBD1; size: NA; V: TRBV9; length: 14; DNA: TGTGCCAGCAGCATAAGGACAGGCGATTATGGCTACACCTTC; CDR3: CASSIRTGDYGYTF